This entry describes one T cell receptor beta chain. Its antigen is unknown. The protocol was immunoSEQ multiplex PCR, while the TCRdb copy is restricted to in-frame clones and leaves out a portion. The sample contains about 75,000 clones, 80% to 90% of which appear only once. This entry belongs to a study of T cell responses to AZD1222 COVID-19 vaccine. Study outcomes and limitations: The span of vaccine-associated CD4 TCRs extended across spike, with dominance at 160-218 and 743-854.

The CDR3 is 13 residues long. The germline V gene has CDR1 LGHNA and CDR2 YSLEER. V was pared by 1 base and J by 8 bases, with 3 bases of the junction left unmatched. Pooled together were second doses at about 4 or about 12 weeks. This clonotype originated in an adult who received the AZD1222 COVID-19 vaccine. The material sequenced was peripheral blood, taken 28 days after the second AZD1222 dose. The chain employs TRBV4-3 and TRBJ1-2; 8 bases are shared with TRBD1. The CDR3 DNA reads TGCGCCAGCAGCCAAGGGACAGGGATCGGCTACACCTTC. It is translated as CASSQGTGIGYTF.